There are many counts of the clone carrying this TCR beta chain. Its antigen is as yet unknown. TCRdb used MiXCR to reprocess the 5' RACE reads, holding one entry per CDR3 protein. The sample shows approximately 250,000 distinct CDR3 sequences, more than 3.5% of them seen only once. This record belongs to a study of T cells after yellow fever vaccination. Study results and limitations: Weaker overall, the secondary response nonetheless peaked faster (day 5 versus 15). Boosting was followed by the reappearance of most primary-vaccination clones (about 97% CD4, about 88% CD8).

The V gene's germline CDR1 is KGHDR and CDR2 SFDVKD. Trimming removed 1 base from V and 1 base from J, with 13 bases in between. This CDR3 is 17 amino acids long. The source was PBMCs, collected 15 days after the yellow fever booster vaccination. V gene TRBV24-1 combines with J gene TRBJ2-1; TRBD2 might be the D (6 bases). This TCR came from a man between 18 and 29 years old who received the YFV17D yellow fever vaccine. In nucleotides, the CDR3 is TGTGCCACCAGTGATTTAGGAAGCGGGCTTTCCTACAATGAGCAGTTCTTC. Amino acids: CATSDLGSGLSYNEQFF.